Below are 4 T cell receptor beta chains sequenced from a single sample in a study of a mutant IDH1 vaccine in newly diagnosed glioma. The time point is: week 47, end of study. Each dose of the vaccine consisted of 300 ug of mutant IDH1 20-mer peptide, with topical imiquimod. TCRdb keeps only in-frame clones here, not all; method: immunoSEQ multiplex PCR. This sample has some 57,000 clones, with approximately 80% found just once. No antigen is known for these receptors. The sample here was PBMCs, taken from a glioma patient whose treatment included an IDH1 peptide vaccine. The receptors come from a woman aged 40 to 49 with glioma. Some clones in this sample may be carry-over from other donors' samples.

V usage is TRBV19 and J usage is TRBJ2-7; TRBD2 aligns across 7 bases. Per germline, CDR1 LNHDA and CDR2 SQIVND (reference sequence). This CDR3 comprises 15 residues. V shed 1 base and J 0 bases; nucleotides not matched to a gene: 3. CDR3 DNA: TGTGCCAGTAGTATAGGTAGCGGGCGCTCCTACGAGCAGTACTTC. It specifies CASSIGSGRSYEQYF.

J is TRBJ1-1 and V is TRBV5-1; TRBD1 aligns across 10 bases. The CDR3 loop spans 15 amino acids. J lost 1 base, V lost 0 bases, and 0 bases had no gene match. Germline V lookup: CDR1 SGHRS, CDR2 YFSETQ. As DNA, the CDR3 is TGCGCCAGCAGCTTGGGGACAGGGGGGAACACTGAAGCTTTCTTT. Translating gives CASSLGTGGNTEAFF.

This clone was detected a few times. The chain couples TRBV9 to TRBJ2-7; the D is unclear. Per the germline V gene, CDR1 is SGDLS and CDR2 is YYNGEE. This CDR3 is built from 14 residues. Trimming removed 0 bases from V and 6 bases from J, with 13 bases in between. The CDR3 DNA reads as TGTGCCAGCAGCGTAGGGCACGGAGCTTTCGAGCAGTACTTC. Translated: CASSVGHGAFEQYF.

The chain has TRBV15 and TRBJ1-3; D is uncertain. CDR3 length: 17 residues. Trimming left V 0 bases short and J 1 base short, with 13 bases between. Germline V lookup: CDR1 LNHNV, CDR2 YYDKDF (reference sequence). The CDR3 sequence is CATSREEGMRSGNTIYF. CDR3 bases: TGTGCCACCAGCAGAGAGGAAGGTATGAGGTCTGGAAACACCATATATTTT.